A selection of T cell receptor beta chains follows, all from one sample in a study of T cell clonotyping in hematopoietic cell transplantation. Profiling relied on immunoSEQ multiplex PCR, and the TCRdb table lists in-frame clones only, not all of them. The sample includes about 16,000 clones, 61% of them seen just once. This material consisted of PBMCs, taken 30 days after allogeneic stem cell transplant. These receptor sequences come from a male patient aged 50 to 59 who had an allogeneic stem cell transplant from an unrelated donor, so T cells may come from the graft donor. Some clones in this sample may be carry-over from other donors' samples. The CDR3 runs from the conserved cysteine through the conserved F or W. Each record gives: D gene, J gene, clone size, V gene, CDR3 protein, CDR3 DNA. A D gene is named only where the DNA matches it firmly. Clone size is stated in some rows and not others, as once, few, many or a class when expanded.

d_call: TRBD2
j_call: TRBJ2-1
clone_size: .
v_call: TRBV2
cdr3_aa: CASGGTSGNNEQFF
cdr3_nt: TGTGCCAGCGGCGGGACTAGCGGGAACAATGAGCAGTTCTTC

d_call: .
j_call: TRBJ1-4
clone_size: once
v_call: TRBV6-1
cdr3_aa: CATRNGPVPNEKLFF
cdr3_nt: TGTGCCACCCGTAACGGGCCGGTTCCTAATGAAAAACTGTTTTTT

d_call: .
j_call: TRBJ1-3
clone_size: .
v_call: TRBV6-6
cdr3_aa: CASSYASGNTIYF
cdr3_nt: TGTGCCAGCAGTTACGCCTCTGGAAACACCATATATTTT

d_call: TRBD1
j_call: TRBJ1-5
clone_size: .
v_call: TRBV29-1
cdr3_aa: CSVSGTGGDQPQHF
cdr3_nt: TGCAGCGTTTCCGGGACAGGCGGAGATCAGCCCCAGCATTTT

d_call: .
j_call: TRBJ1-4
clone_size: .
v_call: TRBV5-1
cdr3_aa: CASGLALGAGEKLFF
cdr3_nt: TGCGCCAGCGGCTTGGCCCTGGGGGCGGGTGAAAAACTGTTTTTT

d_call: TRBD2
j_call: TRBJ2-1
clone_size: .
v_call: TRBV7-9
cdr3_aa: CASSSPKREPGNEQFF
cdr3_nt: TGTGCCAGCAGCTCTCCTAAGCGGGAGCCTGGGAATGAGCAGTTCTTC

d_call: .
j_call: TRBJ2-7
clone_size: few
v_call: TRBV25-1
cdr3_aa: CASSETDPGGYEQYF
cdr3_nt: TGTGCCAGCAGTGAAACCGACCCAGGCGGCTACGAGCAGTACTTC

d_call: TRBD1
j_call: TRBJ2-1
clone_size: .
v_call: TRBV29-1
cdr3_aa: CSVTSPGQGGNEQFF
cdr3_nt: TGCAGCGTCACCAGCCCGGGACAGGGGGGCAATGAGCAGTTCTTC

d_call: TRBD1
j_call: TRBJ2-7
clone_size: few
v_call: TRBV5-1
cdr3_aa: CARYGDRGESYEQYF
cdr3_nt: TGCGCCAGGTACGGGGACAGGGGAGAGTCCTACGAGCAGTACTTC

d_call: .
j_call: TRBJ2-7
clone_size: .
v_call: TRBV4-3
cdr3_aa: CASSQDSSGGYEQYF
cdr3_nt: TGCGCCAGCAGCCAAGATTCCTCTGGGGGCTACGAGCAGTACTTC

d_call: TRBD1
j_call: TRBJ1-1
clone_size: .
v_call: TRBV30
cdr3_aa: CAWSSGAGQEAFF
cdr3_nt: TGTGCCTGGAGTTCGGGAGCGGGACAGGAAGCTTTCTTT

d_call: .
j_call: TRBJ2-3
clone_size: .
v_call: TRBV9
cdr3_aa: CASSATDTQYF
cdr3_nt: TGTGCCAGCAGCGCCACAGATACGCAGTATTTT

d_call: .
j_call: TRBJ1-1
clone_size: .
v_call: TRBV9
cdr3_aa: CASSPYRGGPNTEAFF
cdr3_nt: TGTGCCAGCAGCCCCTACCGGGGGGGCCCGAACACTGAAGCTTTCTTT

d_call: .
j_call: TRBJ2-3
clone_size: .
v_call: TRBV30
cdr3_aa: CAWSVQNTQYF
cdr3_nt: TGTGCCTGGAGTGTACAGAATACGCAGTATTTT

d_call: TRBD2
j_call: TRBJ2-7
clone_size: .
v_call: TRBV4-3
cdr3_aa: CASSQDGREGEQYF
cdr3_nt: TGCGCCAGCAGCCAAGATGGGAGGGAAGGAGAGCAGTACTTC

d_call: .
j_call: TRBJ2-7
clone_size: few
v_call: TRBV11-2
cdr3_aa: CASSLGEYEQYF
cdr3_nt: TGTGCCAGCAGCTTGGGAGAGTACGAGCAGTACTTC

d_call: TRBD1
j_call: TRBJ1-2
clone_size: .
v_call: TRBV14
cdr3_aa: CASSHGQGEGYGYTF
cdr3_nt: TGTGCCAGCAGCCACGGACAGGGAGAGGGGTATGGCTACACCTTC

d_call: .
j_call: TRBJ1-1
clone_size: .
v_call: TRBV28
cdr3_aa: CASSISTGNTEAFF
cdr3_nt: TGTGCCAGCAGTATCTCGACAGGGAACACTGAAGCTTTCTTT

d_call: .
j_call: TRBJ2-3
clone_size: .
v_call: TRBV28
cdr3_aa: CASSPQISTDTQYF
cdr3_nt: TGTGCCAGCAGCCCTCAGATTAGCACAGATACGCAGTATTTT

d_call: .
j_call: TRBJ2-7
clone_size: .
v_call: TRBV6-6
cdr3_aa: CASSLGRGASSYEQYF
cdr3_nt: TGTGCCAGCAGTCTAGGGCGGGGTGCTAGCTCCTACGAGCAGTACTTC

d_call: .
j_call: TRBJ1-6
clone_size: .
v_call: TRBV30
cdr3_aa: CAWRPGRGASSYNSPLHF
cdr3_nt: TGTGCCTGGAGGCCCGGGAGGGGGGCTAGCTCCTATAATTCACCCCTCCACTTT

d_call: .
j_call: TRBJ2-2
clone_size: .
v_call: TRBV30
cdr3_aa: CAWSAGTAGELFF
cdr3_nt: TGTGCCTGGAGTGCCGGGACTGCCGGGGAGCTGTTTTTT

d_call: .
j_call: TRBJ1-4
clone_size: once
v_call: TRBV30
cdr3_aa: CAWSVAGAELFF
cdr3_nt: TGTGCCTGGAGTGTTGCAGGGGCAGAACTGTTTTTT

d_call: TRBD1
j_call: TRBJ2-5
clone_size: .
v_call: TRBV5-1
cdr3_aa: CASSSGTGNGETQYF
cdr3_nt: TGCGCCAGCAGCTCGGGGACAGGGAACGGGGAGACCCAGTACTTC

d_call: .
j_call: TRBJ1-1
clone_size: .
v_call: TRBV30
cdr3_aa: CAWSIMARTEAFF
cdr3_nt: TGTGCCTGGAGTATTATGGCCCGGACTGAAGCTTTCTTT

d_call: .
j_call: TRBJ2-7
clone_size: .
v_call: TRBV4-1
cdr3_aa: CASSQGPIGEQYF
cdr3_nt: TGCGCCAGCAGCCAAGGTCCTATCGGCGAGCAGTACTTC

d_call: .
j_call: TRBJ2-7
clone_size: .
v_call: TRBV30
cdr3_aa: CAWKRHPSDEQYF
cdr3_nt: TGTGCCTGGAAGAGGCACCCGTCGGACGAGCAGTACTTC

d_call: .
j_call: TRBJ1-2
clone_size: .
v_call: TRBV20-1
cdr3_aa: CSARTENGYTF
cdr3_nt: TGCAGTGCTCGGACAGAGAATGGCTACACCTTC

d_call: .
j_call: TRBJ1-4
clone_size: .
v_call: TRBV5-1
cdr3_aa: CASSLDSSNEKLFF
cdr3_nt: TGCGCCAGCAGCCTGGACAGTTCTAATGAAAAACTGTTTTTT

d_call: .
j_call: TRBJ1-6
clone_size: .
v_call: TRBV7-8
cdr3_aa: CASSTDRNQSSYNSPLHF
cdr3_nt: TGTGCCAGCAGCACCGACAGGAACCAAAGCTCCTATAATTCACCCCTCCACTTT

d_call: TRBD1
j_call: TRBJ2-3
clone_size: once
v_call: TRBV6-5
cdr3_aa: CASSSRDRSGADTQYF
cdr3_nt: TGTGCCAGCAGTTCCCGGGACAGATCAGGGGCAGATACGCAGTATTTT

d_call: TRBD1
j_call: TRBJ2-1
clone_size: .
v_call: TRBV19
cdr3_aa: CASSIYRGNEQFF
cdr3_nt: TGTGCCAGTAGTATATACAGGGGGAATGAGCAGTTCTTC

d_call: .
j_call: TRBJ1-2
clone_size: .
v_call: TRBV25-1
cdr3_aa: CASSEYAGVGYGYTF
cdr3_nt: TGTGCCAGCAGTGAATACGCGGGGGTTGGCTATGGCTACACCTTC

d_call: .
j_call: TRBJ2-2
clone_size: medium-sized
v_call: TRBV7-9
cdr3_aa: CASNGGVMTGELFF
cdr3_nt: TGTGCCAGCAATGGGGGCGTAATGACTGGGGAGCTGTTTTTT

d_call: .
j_call: TRBJ2-1
clone_size: once
v_call: TRBV20-1
cdr3_aa: CSARDGREQFF
cdr3_nt: TGCAGTGCTAGAGATGGGCGGGAACAGTTCTTC

d_call: TRBD2
j_call: TRBJ2-3
clone_size: few
v_call: TRBV7-2
cdr3_aa: CASSLGLAADTQYF
cdr3_nt: TGTGCCAGCAGCCTCGGACTAGCAGCAGATACGCAGTATTTT

d_call: .
j_call: TRBJ1-2
clone_size: .
v_call: TRBV25-1
cdr3_aa: CASSGTGASIYGYTF
cdr3_nt: TGTGCCAGCAGTGGAACAGGTGCGTCAATCTATGGCTACACCTTC